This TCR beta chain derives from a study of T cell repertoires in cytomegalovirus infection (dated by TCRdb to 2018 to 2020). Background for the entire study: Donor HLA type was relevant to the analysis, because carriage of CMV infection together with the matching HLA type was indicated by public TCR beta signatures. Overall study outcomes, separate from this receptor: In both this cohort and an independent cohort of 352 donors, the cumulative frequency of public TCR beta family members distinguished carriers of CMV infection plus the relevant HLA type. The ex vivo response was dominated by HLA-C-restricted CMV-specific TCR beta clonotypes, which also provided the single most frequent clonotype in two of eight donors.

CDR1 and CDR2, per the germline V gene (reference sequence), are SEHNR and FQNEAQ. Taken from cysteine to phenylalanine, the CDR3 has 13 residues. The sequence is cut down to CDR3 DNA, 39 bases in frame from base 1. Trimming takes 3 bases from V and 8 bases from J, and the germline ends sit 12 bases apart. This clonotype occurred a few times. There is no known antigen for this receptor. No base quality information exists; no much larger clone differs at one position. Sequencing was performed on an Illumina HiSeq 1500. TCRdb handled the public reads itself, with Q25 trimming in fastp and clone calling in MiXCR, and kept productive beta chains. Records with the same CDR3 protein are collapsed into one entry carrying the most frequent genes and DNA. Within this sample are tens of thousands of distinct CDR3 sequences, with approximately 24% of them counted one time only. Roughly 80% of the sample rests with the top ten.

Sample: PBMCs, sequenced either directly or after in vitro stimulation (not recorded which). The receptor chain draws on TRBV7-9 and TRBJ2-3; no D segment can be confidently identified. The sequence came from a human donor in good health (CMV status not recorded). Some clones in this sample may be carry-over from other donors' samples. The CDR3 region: CASSLDRSGTQYF. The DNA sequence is TGTGCCAGCAGCTTGGACCGTTCGGGTACGCAGTATTTT. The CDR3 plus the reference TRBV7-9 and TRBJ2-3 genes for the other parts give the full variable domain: DTGVSQNPRHKITKRGQNVTFRCDPISEHNRLYWYRQTLGQGPEFLTYFQNEAQLEKSRLLSDRFSAERPKGSFSTLEIQRTEQGDSAMYLCASSLDRSGTQYFGPGTRLTVL.